Below, 17 T cell receptor beta chains from the same sample are listed, as sequenced in a study of tumor and adjacent non-tumor tissue in lung cancer. The library came from three nested PCR rounds adapted from ARM-PCR protocols. TCRdb used MiXCR to reprocess the multiplex PCR reads, holding one entry per CDR3 protein. This table holds tens of thousands of distinct CDR3 sequences, 60% to 70% found once. RNA was extracted from bulk tissue without any cell sorting. More than 3 cm separated this lung sample from the edge of the tumor. Sequencing was performed on distant non-tumor lung tissue. These receptors were taken from a woman aged 40 to 50 with non-small cell lung cancer.

Ten or more counts support this clonotype. The DNA for the CDR3 is TGTGCCAGCAGTTACAATCCCCTGCGGACAGGGGGGTATAGCAATCAGCCCCAGCATTTT. Residues: CASSYNPLRTGGYSNQPQHF. The V call is TRBV6-2 or TRBV6-3, the J call TRBJ1-5; TRBD1 matches at 10 bases. CDR3 length: 20 residues. The ends lost 2 bases at V and 0 bases at J; junction bases unmatched: 13. The germline gives CDR1 MNHEY, CDR2 SVGEGT.

Comments on this clonotype: A much larger clone is a single base away; this may be a read error. V usage is TRBV4-2 and J usage is TRBJ2-3; D is uncertain. From germline, CDR1 is LGHNA and CDR2 YNFKEQ. The CDR3 is 14 residues long. The CDR3 DNA reads as TGTGCCAACAGCCAAGACCCCGTAACAGATACGCAGTATTTT. Its protein product is CANSQDPVTDTQYF.

The chain carries TRBV6-1 and TRBJ2-5, with D possibly TRBD2 on 6 matching bases. This CDR3 has 16 residues. Germline CDR1 reads MNHNS; CDR2 reads SASEGT. V was clipped by 2 bases and J by 12 bases, with 25 bases between them. CDR3 protein: CASSERPGRAREVKYF. CDR3 coding DNA: TGTGCCAGCAGTGAAAGACCGGGCAGGGCCAGGGAGGTCAAGTACTTC.

This chain connects TRBV4-2 to TRBJ2-3, with 8 bases lining up with TRBD2. The trim removed 9 bases at V and 6 bases at J, leaving 20 bases unmatched. Germline CDR1 reads LGHNA; CDR2 reads YNFKEQ. This CDR3 contains 17 residues. CDR3 sequence (DNA): TGTGCCAGTAACCAAGAAGGCGCGGGAGGTTCCGGGGATACGCAGTATTTT. This sequence encodes CASNQEGAGGSGDTQYF.

Of note for this clonotype: Since a much larger clone is just one base distant, this may be a read error. CDR3 bases: TGTGCCAGCAGCTTACCGGGTGCTAGCGCAGATACGCAGTATTTT. Its protein product is CASSLPGASADTQYF. The rearrangement links TRBV7-9 to TRBJ2-3; D is possibly TRBD2 (6 bases). The CDR3 length is 15 residues. V was cut by 2 bases and J by 4 bases, with 13 bases left in between. The V gene's germline CDR1 is SEHNR and CDR2 FQNEAQ (reference sequence).

This clonotype appeared once. An end of the junction differs from the germline gene, which may be a read error. The chain carries TRBV4-1 and TRBJ2-5; D may match TRBD1 or TRBD2 (5 bases each). CDR1 MGHRA and CDR2 YSYEKL come from the germline V gene. This CDR3 is built from 15 residues. This CDR3 is CASSQDQDGAETQYF. In nucleotides, the CDR3 is TGCGCCAGTAGCCAAGATCAGGACGGGGCAGAGACCCAGTACTTC.

V usage is TRBV20-1 and J usage is TRBJ2-5; D call uncertain. The CDR3 consists of 13 residues. The germline gives CDR1 DFQATT, CDR2 SNEGSKA (reference sequence). The ends were cut back, 6 bases at V and 3 bases at J, with 14 bases in the middle. The chain's CDR3 is CSATATQEETQYF. CDR3 DNA: TGCAGTGCAACTGCCACCCAAGAAGAGACCCAGTACTTC.

This clonotype has at least ten counts. The CDR3 reads CASRGEGPQHF. CDR3 DNA: TGTGCCAGCAGAGGAGAGGGGCCCCAGCATTTT. The chain recombines TRBV28 with TRBJ1-5; no definite D call. This CDR3 comprises 11 residues. V shed 6 bases and J shed 9 bases, with 9 bases lying between them. The germline V gene has CDR1 MDHEN and CDR2 SYDVKM. Filled out from reference TRBV28 and TRBJ1-5, the complete variable domain reads DVKVTQSSRYLVKRTGEKVFLECVQDMDHENMFWYRQDPGLGLRLIYFSYDVKMKEKGDIPEGYSVSREKKERFSLILESASTNQTSMYLCASRGEGPQHFGDGTRLSIL.

For this clonotype: A much larger clone lies a single base off, so this may be a read error. The chain links TRBV12-3 or TRBV12-4 to TRBJ2-7; the match to TRBD1 covers 8 bases. This CDR3 is built from 15 residues. After removal of 6 bases from V and 3 bases from J, the junction contained 10 bases not matched to a gene. The CDR3 here is CASRPRGQGHYEQYF. Here the CDR3 DNA reads TGTGCCAGCAGACCGAGAGGACAGGGTCACTACGAGCAGTACTTC.

A note on this clonotype: With a much larger clone just one base away, this may be a read error. The V call is TRBV5-1, the J call TRBJ2-2; maybe TRBD1 (7 bases). The CDR3 is 15 residues long. CDR1 is SGHRS and CDR2 is YFSETQ in the germline V gene. CDR3 bases: TGCGCCAGCAGCTGGGGGGACAGCTCCACCGGGGGGCTGTTTTTT. Amino acids: CASSWGDSSTGGLFF.

This clonotype came up a few times. This sequence may be a read error, since a much larger clone differs from it by one base. The CDR3 carries no conserved terminal phenylalanine or tryptophan, so it likely arises from a read error. The V call is TRBV20-1, the J call TRBJ2-7; TRBD2 might be the D (7 bases). The length of the CDR3 is 12 residues. Per germline, CDR1 DFQATT and CDR2 SNEGSKA (reference sequence). The V end lost 4 bases, the J end lost 7 bases, and 14 bases lay between the germline ends. CDR3 bases: TGCAGTGCTACCCGGGGGGCCGAGGAGCAGTACTAC. This codes for CSATRGAEEQYY.

DNA for the CDR3: TGTGCCGGCAACTCCATAGTGGGGGGCAGTGGAGATACGCAGTATTTT. Its translation is CAGNSIVGGSGDTQYF. This chain links TRBV11-1 with TRBJ2-3; the D call may be TRBD1 or TRBD2 (6 bases each). CDR1 SGHAT and CDR2 FQDESV come from the germline V gene (reference sequence). The V end lost 11 bases, the J end lost 5 bases, and 26 bases lay between the germline ends. This CDR3 comprises 16 residues.

The J gene is TRBJ2-1, the V gene TRBV11-2; TRBD2 aligns across 14 bases. Germline V gene lookup returns CDR1 SGHAT and CDR2 FQNNGV. This CDR3 spans 18 amino acids. Trimming cost V 6 bases and J 10 bases; bases outside gene matches: 17. Here the CDR3 DNA reads TGTGCCAGCAGAACTGGACTAGCGGGGGGCCCTGGAGCCAACGAGCAGTTCTTC. Protein: CASRTGLAGGPGANEQFF.

Notes on this clonotype: A much larger clone sits a single nucleotide away, making a read error possible. This chain uses TRBV28 with TRBJ1-2; D uncertain. There are 14 residues in the CDR3. The V gene's germline CDR1 is MDHEN and CDR2 SYDVKM. V was clipped by 4 bases and J by 4 bases, with 13 bases between them. In DNA, the CDR3 is TGTGCCAGCAGTTCATTAGCGGTTAGCTATGGCTACACCTTC. It is translated as CASSSLAVSYGYTF.

Of note for this clonotype: Its ends do not fully match the called genes, so a read error is possible. The chain recombines TRBV29-1 with TRBJ2-3, with D uncertain. Germline V gene data show CDR1 as SQVTM and CDR2 as ANQGSEA. The CDR3 is 13 amino acids. The chain's CDR3 is CNVEVPRADTQYF. The CDR3 DNA reads TGCAACGTTGAAGTCCCCCGCGCAGATACGCAGTATTTT.

This clonotype was detected once. The CDR3 nucleotides read TGTGCACGCAGCCTAAATTTGGAGCGGCAGTACTTC. Its translation: CARSLNLERQYF. The gene calls are TRBV7-9 and TRBJ2-7; D remains unclear. CDR3 length equals 12 residues. The germline gives CDR1 SEHNR, CDR2 FQNEAQ (reference sequence).

The V gene is TRBV6-1, the J gene TRBJ2-5; maybe TRBD2 (6 bases). Germline CDR1 reads MNHNS; CDR2 reads SASEGT. V lost 5 bases and J 13 bases, leaving 17 bases between the germline ends. The CDR3 covers 12 residues. Written as DNA, the CDR3 is TGTGCCAGCAGTTCCGGACGGGAGATCCGGTACTTC. Translation gives CASSSGREIRYF.